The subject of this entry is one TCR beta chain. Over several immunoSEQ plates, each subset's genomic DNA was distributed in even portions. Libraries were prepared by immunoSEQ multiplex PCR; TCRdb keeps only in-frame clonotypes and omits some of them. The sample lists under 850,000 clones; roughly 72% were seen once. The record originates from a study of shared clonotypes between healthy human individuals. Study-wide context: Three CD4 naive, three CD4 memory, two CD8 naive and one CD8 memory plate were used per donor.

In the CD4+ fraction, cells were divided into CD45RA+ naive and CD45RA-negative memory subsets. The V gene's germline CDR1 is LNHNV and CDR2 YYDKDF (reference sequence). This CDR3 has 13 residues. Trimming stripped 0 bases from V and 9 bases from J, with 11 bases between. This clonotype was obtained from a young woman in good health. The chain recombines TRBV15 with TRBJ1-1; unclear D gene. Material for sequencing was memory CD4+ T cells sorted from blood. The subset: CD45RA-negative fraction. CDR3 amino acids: CATSRDPGLQAFF. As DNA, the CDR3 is TGTGCCACCAGCAGAGATCCCGGACTCCAAGCTTTCTTT.